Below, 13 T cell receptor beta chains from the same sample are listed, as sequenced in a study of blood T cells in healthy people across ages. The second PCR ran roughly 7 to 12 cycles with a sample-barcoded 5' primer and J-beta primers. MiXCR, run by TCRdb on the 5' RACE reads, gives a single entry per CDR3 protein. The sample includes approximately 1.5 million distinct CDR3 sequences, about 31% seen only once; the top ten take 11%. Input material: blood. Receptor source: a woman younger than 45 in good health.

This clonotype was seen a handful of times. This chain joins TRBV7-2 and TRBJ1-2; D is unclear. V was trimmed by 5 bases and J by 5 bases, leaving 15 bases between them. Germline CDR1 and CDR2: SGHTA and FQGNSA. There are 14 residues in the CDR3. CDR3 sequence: CASSPSRTGYGYTF. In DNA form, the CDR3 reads TGTGCCAGCAGCCCCTCACGGACGGGGTATGGCTACACCTTC.

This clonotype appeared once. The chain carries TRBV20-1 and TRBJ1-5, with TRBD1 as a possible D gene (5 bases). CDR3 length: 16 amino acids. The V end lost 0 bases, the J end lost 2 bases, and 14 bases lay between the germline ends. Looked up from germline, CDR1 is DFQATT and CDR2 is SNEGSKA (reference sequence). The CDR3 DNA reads TGCAGTGCTAGAGATCAGTCAAAAGGGGGCAATCAGCCCCAGCATTTT. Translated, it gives CSARDQSKGGNQPQHF.

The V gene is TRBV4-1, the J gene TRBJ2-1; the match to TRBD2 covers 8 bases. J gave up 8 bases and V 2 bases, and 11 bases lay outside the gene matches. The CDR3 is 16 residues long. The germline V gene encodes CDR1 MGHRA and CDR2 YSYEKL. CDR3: CASSQSTSERAYEQFF. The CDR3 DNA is TGCGCCAGCAGCCAATCGACTAGCGAGAGAGCCTATGAGCAGTTCTTC.

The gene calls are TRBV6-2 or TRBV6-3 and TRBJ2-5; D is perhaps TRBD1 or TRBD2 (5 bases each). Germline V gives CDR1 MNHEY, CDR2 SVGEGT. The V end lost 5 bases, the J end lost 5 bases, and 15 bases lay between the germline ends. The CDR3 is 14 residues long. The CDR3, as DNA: TGTGCCAGCAGTCCCGAGCCGGGGCACGAGACCCAGTACTTC. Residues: CASSPEPGHETQYF.

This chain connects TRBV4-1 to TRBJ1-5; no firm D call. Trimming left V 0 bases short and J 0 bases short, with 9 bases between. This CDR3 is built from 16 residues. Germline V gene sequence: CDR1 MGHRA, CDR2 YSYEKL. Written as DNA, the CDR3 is TGCGCCAGCAGCCAAGATTGGGATTATAGCAATCAGCCCCAGCATTTT. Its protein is CASSQDWDYSNQPQHF.

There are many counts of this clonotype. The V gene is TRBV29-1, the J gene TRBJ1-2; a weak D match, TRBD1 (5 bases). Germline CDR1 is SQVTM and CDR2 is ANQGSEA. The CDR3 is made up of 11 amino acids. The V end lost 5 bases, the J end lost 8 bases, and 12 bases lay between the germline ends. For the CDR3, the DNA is TGCAGCGTTTGGGGGGTTCGGGGCTACACCTTC. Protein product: CSVWGVRGYTF.

The CDR3 protein is CASSYIISGVGNEQFF. Written as DNA, the CDR3 is TGTGCCAGCAGTTATATCATTAGCGGGGTTGGCAATGAGCAGTTCTTC. The chain has TRBV6-6 and TRBJ2-1; TRBD2 matches at 8 bases. Losses at the gene ends were 3 bases for V and 6 bases for J; bases not matched to a gene: 10. The CDR3 runs 16 residues. Germline V gives CDR1 MNHNY, CDR2 SVGAGI (reference sequence).

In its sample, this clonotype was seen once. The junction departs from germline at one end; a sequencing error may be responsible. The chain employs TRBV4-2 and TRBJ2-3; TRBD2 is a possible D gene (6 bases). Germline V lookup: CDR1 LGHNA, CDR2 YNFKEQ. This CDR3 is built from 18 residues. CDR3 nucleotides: TGTGCCGGCAGCCAAGATGCCCTAGCAGGAGGGCCAACAGATACGCAGTATTTT. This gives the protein CAGSQDALAGGPTDTQYF.

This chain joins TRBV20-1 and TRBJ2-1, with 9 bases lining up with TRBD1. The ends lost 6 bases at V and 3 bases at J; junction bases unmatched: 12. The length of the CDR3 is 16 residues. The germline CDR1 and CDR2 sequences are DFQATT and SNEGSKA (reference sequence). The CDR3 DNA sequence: TGCAGTGCGGAAGACTCCGGGACAGGGAACTACAATGAGCAGTTCTTC. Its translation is CSAEDSGTGNYNEQFF.

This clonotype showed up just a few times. The CDR3 nucleotides are TGTGCCAGCAGCTTATTAGGCACGGGAGGCGAGCAGTTCTTC. It specifies CASSLLGTGGEQFF. The chain joins TRBV7-3 to TRBJ2-1; 7 bases map to TRBD2. Germline CDR1 and CDR2: SGHTA and FQGTGA. Trimming cost V 2 bases and J 10 bases; bases outside gene matches: 8. The CDR3 loop spans 14 amino acids. Using reference TRBV7-3 and TRBJ2-1 for the parts outside the CDR3, the full variable domain is GAGVSQTPSNKVTEKGKYVELRCDPISGHTALYWYRQSLGQGPEFLIYFQGTGAADDSGLPNDRFFAVRPEGSVSTLKIQRTERGDSAVYLCASSLLGTGGEQFFGPGTRLTVL.

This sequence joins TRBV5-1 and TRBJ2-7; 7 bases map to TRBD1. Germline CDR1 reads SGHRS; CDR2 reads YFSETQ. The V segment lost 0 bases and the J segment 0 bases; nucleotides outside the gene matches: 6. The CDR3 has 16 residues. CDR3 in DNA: TGCGCCAGCAGCTTGGAGGGGACAGCCCCCTCCTACGAGCAGTACTTC. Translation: CASSLEGTAPSYEQYF.

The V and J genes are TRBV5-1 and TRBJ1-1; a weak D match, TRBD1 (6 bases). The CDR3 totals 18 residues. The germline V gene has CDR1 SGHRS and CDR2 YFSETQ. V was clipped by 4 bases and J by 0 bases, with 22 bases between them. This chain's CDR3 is CASSEGVWRPDLNTEAFF. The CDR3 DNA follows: TGCGCCAGCAGCGAGGGGGTCTGGAGGCCAGATTTGAACACTGAAGCTTTCTTT.

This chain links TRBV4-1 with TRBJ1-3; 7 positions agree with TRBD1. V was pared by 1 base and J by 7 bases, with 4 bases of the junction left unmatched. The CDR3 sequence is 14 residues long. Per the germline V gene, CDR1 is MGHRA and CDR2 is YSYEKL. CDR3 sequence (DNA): TGCGCCAGCAGCCAAGGCTACAGGGGCAACACCATATATTTT. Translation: CASSQGYRGNTIYF.